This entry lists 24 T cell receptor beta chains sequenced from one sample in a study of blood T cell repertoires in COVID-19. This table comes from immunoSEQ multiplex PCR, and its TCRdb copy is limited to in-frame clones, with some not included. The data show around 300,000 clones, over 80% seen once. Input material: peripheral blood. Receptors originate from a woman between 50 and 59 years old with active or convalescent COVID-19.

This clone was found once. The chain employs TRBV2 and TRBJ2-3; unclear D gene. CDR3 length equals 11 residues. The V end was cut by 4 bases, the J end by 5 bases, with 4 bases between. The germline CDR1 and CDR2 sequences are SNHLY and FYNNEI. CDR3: CASSVKDTQYF. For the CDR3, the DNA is TGTGCCAGCAGTGTAAAAGATACGCAGTATTTT.

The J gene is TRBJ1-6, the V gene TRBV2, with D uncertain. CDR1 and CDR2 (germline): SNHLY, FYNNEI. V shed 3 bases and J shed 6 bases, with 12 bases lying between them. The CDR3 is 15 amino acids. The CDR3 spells CASSDLNLSNSPLHF. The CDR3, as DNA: TGTGCCAGCAGTGATTTGAACCTATCTAATTCACCCCTCCACTTT.

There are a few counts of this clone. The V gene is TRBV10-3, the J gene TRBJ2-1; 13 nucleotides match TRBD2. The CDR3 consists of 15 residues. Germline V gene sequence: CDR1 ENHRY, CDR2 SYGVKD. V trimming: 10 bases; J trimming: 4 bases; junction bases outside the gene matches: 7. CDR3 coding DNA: TGTGCCACTACCGGACTAGCGGGGGTATACAATGAGCAGTTCTTC. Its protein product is CATTGLAGVYNEQFF.

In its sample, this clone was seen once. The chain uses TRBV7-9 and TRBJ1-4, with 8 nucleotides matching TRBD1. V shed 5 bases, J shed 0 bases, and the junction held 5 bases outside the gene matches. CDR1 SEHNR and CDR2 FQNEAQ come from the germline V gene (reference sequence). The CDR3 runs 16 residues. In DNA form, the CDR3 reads TGTGCCAGCAGCCCGACAGGGGACACAACTAATGAAAAACTGTTTTTT. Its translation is CASSPTGDTTNEKLFF.

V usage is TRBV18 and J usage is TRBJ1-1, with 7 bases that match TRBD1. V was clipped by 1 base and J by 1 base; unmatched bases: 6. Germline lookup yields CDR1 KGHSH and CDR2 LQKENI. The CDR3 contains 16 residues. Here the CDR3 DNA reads TGTGCCAGCTCACCACAGGGGGCTCTAGGGAACACTGAAGCTTTCTTT. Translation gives CASSPQGALGNTEAFF. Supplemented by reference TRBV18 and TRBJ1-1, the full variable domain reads NAGVMQNPRHLVRRRGQEARLRCSPMKGHSHVYWYRQLPEEGLKFMVYLQKENIIDESGMPKERFSAEFPKEGPSILRIQQVVRGDSAAYFCASSPQGALGNTEAFFGQGTRLTVV.

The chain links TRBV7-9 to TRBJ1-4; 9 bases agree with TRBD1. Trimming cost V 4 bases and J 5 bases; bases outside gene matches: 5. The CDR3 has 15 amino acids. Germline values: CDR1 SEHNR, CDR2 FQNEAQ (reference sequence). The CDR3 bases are TGTGCCAGCAGCTGGCTCGGGACAGGGAATGAAAAACTGTTTTTT. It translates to CASSWLGTGNEKLFF.

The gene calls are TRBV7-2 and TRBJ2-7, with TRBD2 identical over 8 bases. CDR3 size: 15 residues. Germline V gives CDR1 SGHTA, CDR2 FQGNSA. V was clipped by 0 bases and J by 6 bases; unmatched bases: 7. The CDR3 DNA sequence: TGTGCCAGCAGCTTAGCCGGGAGGGCCTTAATCGAGCAGTACTTC. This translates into CASSLAGRALIEQYF.

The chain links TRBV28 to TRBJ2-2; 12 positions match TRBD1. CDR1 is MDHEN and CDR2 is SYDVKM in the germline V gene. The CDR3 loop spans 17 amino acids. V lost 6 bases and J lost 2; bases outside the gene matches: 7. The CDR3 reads CASRESGTGGNTGELFF. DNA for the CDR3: TGTGCCAGCAGAGAGTCCGGGACAGGGGGCAACACCGGGGAGCTGTTTTTT.

CDR3 sequence reads: CASSLGGGGYGYTF. The CDR3 nucleotides read TGCGCCAGCAGCTTGGGGGGAGGTGGCTATGGCTACACCTTC. The J gene is TRBJ1-2, the V gene TRBV5-1; D remains unclear. V was trimmed by 0 bases and J by 4 bases, leaving 10 bases between them. This CDR3 has 14 amino acids. Germline CDR1 and CDR2: SGHRS and YFSETQ.

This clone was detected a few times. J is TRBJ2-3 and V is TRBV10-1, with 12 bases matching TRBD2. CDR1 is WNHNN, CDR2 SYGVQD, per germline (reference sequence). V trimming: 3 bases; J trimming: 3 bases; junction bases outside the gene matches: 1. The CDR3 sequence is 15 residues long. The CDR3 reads CASSEGLAGTDTQYF. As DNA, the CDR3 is TGCGCCAGCAGTGAAGGACTAGCGGGAACAGATACGCAGTATTTT.

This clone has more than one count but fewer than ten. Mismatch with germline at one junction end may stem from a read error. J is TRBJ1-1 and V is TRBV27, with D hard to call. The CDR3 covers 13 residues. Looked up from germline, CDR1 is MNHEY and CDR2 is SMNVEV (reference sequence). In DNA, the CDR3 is TGTGCCAGCAGTTTATATGTACAGACAACCCGACTCTTT. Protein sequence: CASSLYVQTTRLF.

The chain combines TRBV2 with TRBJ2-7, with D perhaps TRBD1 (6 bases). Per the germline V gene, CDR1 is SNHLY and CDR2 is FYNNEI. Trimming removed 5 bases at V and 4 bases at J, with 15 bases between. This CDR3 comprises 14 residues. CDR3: CASSLRGVEYEQYF. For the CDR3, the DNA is TGTGCCAGCAGTCTCAGGGGAGTAGAGTACGAGCAGTACTTC.

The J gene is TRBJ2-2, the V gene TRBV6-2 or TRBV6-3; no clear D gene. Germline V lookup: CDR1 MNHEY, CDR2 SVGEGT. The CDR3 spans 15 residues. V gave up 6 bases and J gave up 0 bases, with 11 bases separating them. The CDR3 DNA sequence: TGTGCCAGCAGCCCCCTCCTAGCGAACACCGGGGAGCTGTTTTTT. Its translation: CASSPLLANTGELFF.

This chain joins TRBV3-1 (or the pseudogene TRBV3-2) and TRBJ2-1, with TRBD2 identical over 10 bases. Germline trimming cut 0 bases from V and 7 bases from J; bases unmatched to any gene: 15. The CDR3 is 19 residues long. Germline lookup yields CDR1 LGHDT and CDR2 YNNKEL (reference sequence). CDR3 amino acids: CASSQEPSGSTGSGNEQFF. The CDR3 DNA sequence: TGTGCCAGCAGCCAAGAGCCTAGCGGGAGCACGGGTTCGGGGAATGAGCAGTTCTTC.

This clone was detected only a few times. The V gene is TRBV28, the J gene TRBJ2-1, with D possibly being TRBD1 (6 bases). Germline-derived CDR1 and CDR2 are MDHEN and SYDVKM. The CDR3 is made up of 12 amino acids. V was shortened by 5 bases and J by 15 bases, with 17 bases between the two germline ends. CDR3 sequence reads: CASSLNNRVPFF. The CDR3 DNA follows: TGTGCCAGCAGTCTCAACAACAGGGTCCCGTTCTTC.

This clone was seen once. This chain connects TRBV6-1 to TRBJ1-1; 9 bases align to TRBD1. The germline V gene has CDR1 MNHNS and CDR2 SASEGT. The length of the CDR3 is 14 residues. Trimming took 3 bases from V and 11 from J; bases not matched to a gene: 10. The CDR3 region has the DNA TGTGCCAGCAGTGACCTGACAGGGGGGAGGACGGCTTTCTTT. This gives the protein CASSDLTGGRTAFF.

This CDR3 is CASSSLLAESSYNEQFF. CDR3 sequence (DNA): TGTGCCAGCAGCTCCCTTTTAGCGGAGTCCTCCTACAATGAGCAGTTCTTC. The J gene is TRBJ2-1, the V gene TRBV7-2, with D possibly being TRBD2 (6 bases). The CDR3 has 17 amino acids. Germline CDR1 is SGHTA and CDR2 is FQGNSA. Trimming pared 4 bases from V and 0 bases from J, leaving 16 bases between.

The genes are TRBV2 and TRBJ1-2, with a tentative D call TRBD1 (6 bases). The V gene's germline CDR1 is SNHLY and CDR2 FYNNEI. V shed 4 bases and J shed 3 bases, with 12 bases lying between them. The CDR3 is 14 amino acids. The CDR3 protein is CASSGEGGHYGYTF. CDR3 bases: TGTGCCAGCAGTGGGGAGGGGGGACACTATGGCTACACCTTC.

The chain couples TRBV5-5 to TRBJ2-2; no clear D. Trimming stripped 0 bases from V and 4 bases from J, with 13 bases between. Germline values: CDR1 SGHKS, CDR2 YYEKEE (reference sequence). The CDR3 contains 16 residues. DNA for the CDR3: TGTGCCAGCAGCTTGGATCGCCAGGAACCCACCGGGGAGCTGTTTTTT. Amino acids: CASSLDRQEPTGELFF. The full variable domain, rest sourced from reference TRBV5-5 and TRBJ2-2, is DAGVTQSPTHLIKTRGQQVTLRCSPISGHKSVSWYQQVLGQGPQFIFQYYEKEERGRGNFPDRFSARQFPNYSSELNVNALLLGDSALYLCASSLDRQEPTGELFFGEGSRLTVL.

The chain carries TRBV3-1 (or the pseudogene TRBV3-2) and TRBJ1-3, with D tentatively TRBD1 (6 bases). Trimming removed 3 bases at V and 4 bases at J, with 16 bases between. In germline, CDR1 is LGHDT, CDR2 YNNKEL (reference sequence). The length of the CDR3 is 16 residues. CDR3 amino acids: CASSHATGTTGNTIYF. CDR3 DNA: TGTGCCAGCAGCCATGCCACCGGGACAACCGGAAACACCATATATTTT.

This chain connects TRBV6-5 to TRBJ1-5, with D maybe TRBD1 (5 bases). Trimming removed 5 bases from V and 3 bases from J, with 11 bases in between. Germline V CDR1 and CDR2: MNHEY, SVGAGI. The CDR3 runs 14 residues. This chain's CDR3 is CASSRGLTNQPQHF. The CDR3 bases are TGTGCCAGCAGTCGGGGACTCACCAATCAGCCCCAGCATTTT.

CDR3 nucleotides: TGTGCCAGCAGTCACTGTTTAGCGGGAGGGCTTGCCAAAAACATTCAGTACTTC. It translates to CASSHCLAGGLAKNIQYF. This chain connects TRBV6-4 to TRBJ2-4, with 11 bases lining up with TRBD2. With V trimmed by 5 bases and J by 1 base, 10 bases remained unmatched. The CDR3 runs 18 residues. Looked up from germline, CDR1 is MRHNA and CDR2 is SNTAGT.

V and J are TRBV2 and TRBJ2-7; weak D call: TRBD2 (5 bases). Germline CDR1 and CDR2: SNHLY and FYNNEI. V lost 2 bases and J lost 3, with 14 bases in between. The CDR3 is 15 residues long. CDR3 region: CASSERGPPDYEQYF. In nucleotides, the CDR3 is TGTGCCAGCAGTGAAAGAGGGCCCCCCGACTACGAGCAGTACTTC.

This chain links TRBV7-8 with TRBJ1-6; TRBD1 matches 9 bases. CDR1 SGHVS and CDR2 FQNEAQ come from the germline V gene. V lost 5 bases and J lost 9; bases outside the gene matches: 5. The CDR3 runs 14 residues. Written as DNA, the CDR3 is TGTGCCAGCAGCGTAGGACAGGGGATTTCACCCCTCCACTTT. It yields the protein CASSVGQGISPLHF. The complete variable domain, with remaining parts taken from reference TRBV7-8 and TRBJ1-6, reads GAGVSQSPRYKVAKRGQDVALRCDPISGHVSLFWYQQALGQGPEFLTYFQNEAQLDKSGLPSDRFFAERPEGSVSTLKIQRTQQEDSAVYLCASSVGQGISPLHFGNGTRLTVT.